This entry lists 19 T cell receptor beta chains sequenced from one sample in a study of cytomegalovirus exposure and HLA in healthy donors. Some clones are missing from TCRdb's copy, which holds only in-frame ones; the method was immunoSEQ multiplex PCR. The sample consists of about 50,000 clones, 93% of them appearing once. The specimen sequenced was PBMCs. All receptors derive from a woman younger than 35 in good health and CMV-seropositive.

V and J are TRBV28 and TRBJ2-1, with 11 bases fitting TRBD2. V dropped 4 bases and J dropped 1; count of bases not matched to a gene: 15. CDR3 length equals 20 residues. Germline V gene lookup returns CDR1 MDHEN and CDR2 SYDVKM. CDR3 protein: CASSSIIAGGPFGSYNEQFF. The CDR3 DNA reads as TGTGCCAGCAGTTCTATAATAGCGGGGGGGCCGTTTGGGTCCTACAATGAGCAGTTCTTC.

A remark on this clone: A much larger clone lies one base from this, so it may be a read error. The chain combines TRBV10-3 with TRBJ2-3; 13 positions agree with TRBD2. CDR1 is ENHRY and CDR2 is SYGVKD in the germline V gene. The V and J ends lost 3 bases and 4 bases, in that order; junction bases with no gene match: 1. The length of the CDR3 is 15 residues. CDR3 DNA sequence: TGTGCCATCAGTGAACTAGCGGGGGGGCCAGATACGCAGTATTTT. This encodes CAISELAGGPDTQYF.

The chain carries TRBV5-4 and TRBJ2-7; TRBD1 matches at 7 bases. The CDR3 is 12 amino acids. In germline, CDR1 is SGHNT, CDR2 YYREEE (reference sequence). J gave up 3 bases and V 4 bases, and 1 base lay outside the gene matches. CDR3 amino acids: CASSRDSYEQYF. The DNA for the CDR3 is TGTGCCAGCAGCCGGGACAGCTACGAGCAGTACTTC.

The chain is built from TRBV6-5 and TRBJ1-1, with TRBD1 as a possible D gene (5 bases). The CDR3 has 14 residues. V lost 6 bases to trimming and J lost 1 base, with 12 bases between them. Germline V gives CDR1 MNHEY, CDR2 SVGAGI. The CDR3 reads CASRGQTKNTEAFF. The CDR3 DNA is TGTGCCAGCAGAGGACAAACGAAGAACACTGAAGCTTTCTTT.

The chain recombines TRBV18 with TRBJ2-5; TRBD2 matches 13 bases. V lost 3 bases and J lost 5; bases outside the gene matches: 0. CDR1 and CDR2 from the germline V gene are KGHSH and LQKENI. The CDR3 loop spans 14 amino acids. Here the CDR3 reads CASSPTSGGETQYF. The CDR3 nucleotides read TGTGCCAGCTCACCGACTAGCGGGGGGGAGACCCAGTACTTC.

The chain couples TRBV9 to TRBJ1-2; 7 bases agree with TRBD1. V gave up 0 bases and J gave up 2 bases; unmatched junction bases: 1. Germline V gene data show CDR1 as SGDLS and CDR2 as YYNGEE. The CDR3 is 14 residues long. The DNA of the CDR3 is TGTGCCAGCAGCGTAGGACAGGGCAACTATGGCTACACCTTC. Amino acids: CASSVGQGNYGYTF.

The chain uses TRBV20-1 and TRBJ1-2; D is possibly TRBD1 (5 bases). Germline loops: CDR1 DFQATT, CDR2 SNEGSKA (reference sequence). V was shortened by 7 bases and J by 1 base, with 7 bases between the two germline ends. There are 11 residues in the CDR3. CDR3 residues: CSGGHNYGYTF. In DNA, the CDR3 is TGCAGTGGAGGACATAACTATGGCTACACCTTC.

The table lists this clone with a few counts. The chain has TRBV7-2 and TRBJ2-2; 10 nucleotides align to TRBD2. With V trimmed by 4 bases and J by 5 bases, 16 bases remained unmatched. This CDR3 is 19 amino acids long. The germline gives CDR1 SGHTA, CDR2 FQGNSA. The CDR3 loop is CASSSYGAGLASWTGELFF. The CDR3 DNA is TGTGCCAGCAGCTCCTATGGGGCGGGACTAGCGAGTTGGACCGGGGAGCTGTTTTTT.

The CDR3 here is CASSLPTTSGNTIYF. CDR3 sequence (DNA): TGCGCCAGCAGCCTTCCGACGACTTCCGGGAACACCATATATTTT. This chain joins TRBV4-1 and TRBJ1-3; the D is unclear. CDR3 length: 15 residues. The germline V and J ends were trimmed by 4 bases and 7 bases, with 17 bases remaining between them. CDR1 is MGHRA and CDR2 is YSYEKL in the germline V gene.

The J gene is TRBJ2-5, the V gene TRBV5-1; the D gene is possibly TRBD1 (7 bases). The length of the CDR3 is 15 residues. Germline V gives CDR1 SGHRS, CDR2 YFSETQ. Trimming took 0 bases from V and 5 from J, leaving 14 bases between them. The CDR3 is CASSLVLQGRETQYF. The CDR3 DNA reads as TGCGCCAGCAGCTTGGTCCTACAGGGGAGGGAGACCCAGTACTTC. The full variable domain, completed using reference TRBV5-1 and TRBJ2-5, is KAGVTQTPRYLIKTRGQQVTLSCSPISGHRSVSWYQQTPGQGLQFLFEYFSETQRNKGNFPGRFSGRQFSNSRSEMNVSTLELGDSALYLCASSLVLQGRETQYFGPGTRLLVL.

The gene calls are TRBV15 and TRBJ1-5, with TRBD1 as a possible D gene (5 bases). Germline CDR1 LNHNV, CDR2 YYDKDF (reference sequence). The CDR3 sequence is 13 residues long. V shed 8 bases and J shed 4 bases, with 12 bases lying between them. CDR3 residues: CATASGVNQPQHF. DNA for the CDR3: TGTGCCACCGCTTCGGGGGTAAATCAGCCCCAGCATTTT.

The J gene is TRBJ2-1, the V gene TRBV5-1, with D uncertain. The V end was cut by 1 base, the J end by 5 bases, with 7 bases between. Germline loops: CDR1 SGHRS, CDR2 YFSETQ. The length of the CDR3 is 13 residues. CDR3 sequence (DNA): TGCGCCAGCAGCTTGTGGCCCAACAATGAGCAGTTCTTC. Its protein product is CASSLWPNNEQFF. The full variable domain, in which reference TRBV5-1 and TRBJ2-1 provide the parts outside the CDR3, is KAGVTQTPRYLIKTRGQQVTLSCSPISGHRSVSWYQQTPGQGLQFLFEYFSETQRNKGNFPGRFSGRQFSNSRSEMNVSTLELGDSALYLCASSLWPNNEQFFGPGTRLTVL.

CDR3 residues: CASSLALGNSPLHF. The CDR3 DNA sequence: TGCGCCAGCAGCTTGGCCCTCGGTAATTCACCCCTCCACTTT. V is TRBV5-1 and J is TRBJ1-6; D unresolved. Germline assignment: CDR1 SGHRS and CDR2 YFSETQ. This CDR3 contains 14 residues. Trimming took 0 bases from V and 6 from J, leaving 7 bases between them.

This chain connects TRBV9 to TRBJ2-1; possible D gene TRBD2, 6 bases. Germline loops: CDR1 SGDLS, CDR2 YYNGEE. This CDR3 is built from 13 residues. Between the trimmed V and J ends, which lost 5 bases and 4 bases, there was a span of 10 bases. Here the CDR3 DNA reads TGTGCCAGCAGGCCCGGAGGGTACAATGAGCAGTTCTTC. This encodes CASRPGGYNEQFF.

Regarding this clone: Mismatch with germline at one junction end may stem from a read error. This CDR3 is CASQLKGISSNEQFF. CDR3 nucleotide sequence: TGTGCCAGCCAATTAAAGGGGATTTCCTCCAATGAGCAGTTCTTC. This chain uses TRBV27 with TRBJ2-1; D might be TRBD1 (5 bases). Per the germline V gene, CDR1 is MNHEY and CDR2 is SMNVEV (reference sequence). The CDR3 loop spans 15 amino acids.

This chain connects TRBV4-3 to TRBJ1-2; D remains ambiguous. Germline assignment: CDR1 LGHNA and CDR2 YSLEER. The CDR3 is 15 amino acids. Trimming took off 4 bases at V and 6 bases at J, with 18 bases between the two ends. The CDR3: CASSPTSTAGNGYTF. The DNA for the CDR3 is TGCGCCAGCAGCCCGACTTCTACGGCGGGGAATGGCTACACCTTC.

This chain connects TRBV5-6 to TRBJ2-3; 7 nucleotides agree with TRBD2. Trimming took 5 bases from V and 4 from J; bases not matched to a gene: 10. Germline V gene lookup returns CDR1 SGHDT and CDR2 YYEEEE. The CDR3 runs 15 residues. This CDR3 reads CASSYWGGDSDTQYF. The CDR3, as DNA: TGTGCCAGCAGTTACTGGGGGGGGGACTCAGATACGCAGTATTTT.

In its sample, this clone was seen once. The CDR3 DNA reads as TGTGCCAGCAGTGCGGACAGTGCATCTACTAGCACAGATACGCAGTATTTT. The encoded protein is CASSADSASTSTDTQYF. The chain links TRBV2 to TRBJ2-3, with a possible D match to TRBD1 (6 bases). Trimming removed 4 bases at V and 0 bases at J, with 17 bases between. The CDR3 is made up of 17 amino acids. Germline V CDR1 and CDR2: SNHLY, FYNNEI.

The rearrangement joins TRBV29-1 to TRBJ2-3, with 7 bases aligning to TRBD1. The CDR3 sequence is 13 residues long. The germline CDR1 and CDR2 sequences are SQVTM and ANQGSEA. J was trimmed by 2 bases and V by 5 bases; bases with no gene match: 4. The CDR3 nucleotides are TGCAGCGTTCAGGGGACAGTCACAGATACGCAGTATTTT. Protein sequence: CSVQGTVTDTQYF.